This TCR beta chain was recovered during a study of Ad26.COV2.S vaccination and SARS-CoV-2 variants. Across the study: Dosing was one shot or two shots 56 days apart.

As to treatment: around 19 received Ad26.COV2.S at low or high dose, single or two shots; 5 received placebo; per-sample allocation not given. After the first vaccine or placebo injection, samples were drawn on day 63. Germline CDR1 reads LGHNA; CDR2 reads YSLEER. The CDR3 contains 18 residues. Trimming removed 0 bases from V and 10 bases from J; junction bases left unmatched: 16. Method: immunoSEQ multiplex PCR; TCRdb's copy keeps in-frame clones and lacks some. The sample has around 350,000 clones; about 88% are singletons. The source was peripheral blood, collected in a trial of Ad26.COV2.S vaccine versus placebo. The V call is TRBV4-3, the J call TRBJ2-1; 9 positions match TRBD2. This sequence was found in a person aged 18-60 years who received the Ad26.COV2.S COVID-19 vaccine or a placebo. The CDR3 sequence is CASSQELTELAGKTEQFF. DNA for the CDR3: TGCGCCAGCAGCCAAGAACTAACAGAGCTAGCGGGGAAAACGGAGCAGTTCTTC.